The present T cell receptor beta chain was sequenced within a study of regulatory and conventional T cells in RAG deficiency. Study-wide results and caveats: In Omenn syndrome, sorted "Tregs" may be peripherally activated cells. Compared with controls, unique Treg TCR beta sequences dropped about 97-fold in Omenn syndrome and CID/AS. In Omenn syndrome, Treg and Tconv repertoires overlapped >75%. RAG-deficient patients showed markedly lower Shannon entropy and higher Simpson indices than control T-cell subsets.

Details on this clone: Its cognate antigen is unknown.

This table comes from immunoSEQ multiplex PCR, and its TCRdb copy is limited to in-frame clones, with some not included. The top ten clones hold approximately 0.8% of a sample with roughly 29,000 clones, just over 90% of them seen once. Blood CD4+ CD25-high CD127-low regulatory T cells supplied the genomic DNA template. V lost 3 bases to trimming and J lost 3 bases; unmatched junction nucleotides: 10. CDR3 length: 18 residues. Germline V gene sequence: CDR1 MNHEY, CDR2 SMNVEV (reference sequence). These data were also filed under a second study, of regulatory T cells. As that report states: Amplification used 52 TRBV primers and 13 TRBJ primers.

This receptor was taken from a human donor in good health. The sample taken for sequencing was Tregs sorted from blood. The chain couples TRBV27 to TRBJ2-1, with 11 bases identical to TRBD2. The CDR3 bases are TGTGCCAGCAGTTTCGGTAGCGGGGGGGCCTGGGTCTACAATGAGCAGTTCTTC. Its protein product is CASSFGSGGAWVYNEQFF.